This record covers a single TCR beta chain. This receptor's antigen is unknown. No clone much larger than this one lies a single base away; base qualities are absent. This sample is drawn from a study of T cell clones after liver transplantation (dated by TCRdb to the late 2010s). Context from the whole study: Samples were obtained from ITN030ST, a randomized trial in which withdrawal of immunosuppression was attempted within 2 years of liver transplantation. Donor-reactive T cell clones were identified using TCRbeta sequencing after a pre-transplant mixed lymphocyte reaction and were then followed in post-transplant blood. As an antigen-independent comparator for donor-reactive sequences, third party-reactive TCRbeta sequences were also identified from pre-transplant MLRs. Three of the eight recipients were HCV-positive; the others were transplanted for non-autoimmune, non-viral indications. The subjects received no induction therapy and were kept on standard immunosuppression until randomization at 12-24 months post-transplant. Tolerance meant complete immunosuppression withdrawal for at least one year without liver enzymes rising beyond twice the upper limit of normal. Blood samples were collected pre-transplant, then pre-randomization ahead of withdrawal, and finally post-randomization once withdrawal had either been completed or failed. The studied cohort comprised 8 liver transplant recipients, 3 classified as tolerant and 5 as non-tolerant.

High-throughput TCRbeta CDR3 sequencing of frozen genomic DNA was performed by immunoSEQ, including PCR amplification, mapping, bias correction and internal controls. Per the authors' processing: Only productive rearrangements were retained, and each unique TCRbeta sequence was defined by its CDR3 nucleotide sequence together with its V and J gene. For a sequence to be called donor-reactive, it needed a frequency of at least 0.01% and at least 5-fold expansion in CFSE-low cells compared with unstimulated pre-transplant cells. Minimum frequency thresholds were set for each subject on the basis of the unstimulated sample with the lowest template count, so that a detection power of at least 90% was ensured. Jensen-Shannon divergence between the top 1000 TCRbeta sequences after and before transplant was used to measure repertoire turnover. Two-sided Fisher's exact tests were used to test for changes in the detection of donor-reactive sequences. Drawn from immuneACCESS, this table holds only the in-frame rearrangements with V and J called that TCRdb kept. Clones are partly lost; checked studies trace under half to an unresolved V gene and leave the rest unexplained. The D gene and trimming were derived from the DNA, and the V and J assignments and clone size from that table. The sample table contains 8,000 to 10,000 clones; only one count was recorded for around 72% of them. The ten largest clones take up about a fifth of the sample.

Findings and caveats that apply to the study as a whole: Because allograft tissue specimens were not available, migration of donor-reactive T cells into the graft, rather than deletion, may have occurred. Conclusions were preliminary, limited by small, heterogeneous patient numbers and non-standardized post-transplant time points. The decline in donor-reactive sequences exceeded the decline in third party-reactive sequences, suggesting partial antigen-specific deletion that was unrelated to withdrawal success. Low numbers of available donor cells limited the measurable donor-reactive repertoire in two subjects. When repertoire turnover was accounted for, significantly reduced detection of donor-reactive sequences was found in 7 of 8 subjects for CD4 and in 8 of 8 subjects for CD8. A significant post-transplant decrease in circulating donor-reactive CD4 TCRbeta sequences was observed in 5 of 8 subjects, irrespective of tolerance or HCV status.

Thawed unstimulated PBMCs were stained for CD3, CD4 and CD8 and FACS-sorted into CD3+CD4+ and CD3+CD8+ populations. All 8 studied subjects were randomized to immunosuppression withdrawal. The Qiagen DNeasy Blood and Tissue Kit was used for isolation of genomic DNA. The material sequenced was CD8+ T cells from blood, taken at the approximately 16-month timepoint. The sequence was obtained from a human patient who received a liver transplant. In patients who had a transplant, some T cells may come from the graft donor.

The bases read TGTGCCAGCTGTGAGGCGGGAGGGTCAATCCGGGAGCAGTTCTTC. Its translation is CASCEAGGSIREQFF. The sequence is built from TRBV11-3 and TRBJ2-1; TRBD2 lines up with 9 middle nucleotides. From V the trimming removes 8 bases and from J it removes 10 bases, while the gene matches leave 15 bases of the junction unaccounted for. The CDR3, cysteine through phenylalanine, is 15 amino acids long. Only the CDR3 DNA stays, 45 bases, in frame from base 1. Via the germline V gene, CDR1 is SGHNT and CDR2 YENEEA.